The next 18 T cell receptor beta chains were all read from a single sample in a study of T-cell memory formation after mild COVID-19. Each CDR3 protein is one row after TCRdb ran MiXCR on the 5' RACE reads. The sample lists hundreds of thousands of distinct CDR3 sequences; about 19% were seen once. Sequences were obtained from PBMCs or a T cell subset sorted from them (not recorded which). The origin of the receptors is an adult woman who had mild COVID-19 (a few samples of this study predate the infection). Cell type and time point are not known.

This clonotype turned up a few times. V gene TRBV5-6 combines with J gene TRBJ2-1; no reliable D call. The V end lost 9 bases, the J end lost 4 bases, and 17 bases lay between the germline ends. CDR3 size: 14 residues. CDR1 is SGHDT and CDR2 is YYEEEE in the germline V gene. CDR3 amino acids: CATGSTLEYNEQFF. The CDR3 DNA reads as TGTGCCACCGGATCTACGTTGGAGTACAATGAGCAGTTCTTC. The entire variable domain, with the rest obtained from reference TRBV5-6 and TRBJ2-1, is as follows: DAGVTQSPTHLIKTRGQQVTLRCSPKSGHDTVSWYQQALGQGPQFIFQYYEEEERQRGNFPDRFSGHQFPNYSSELNVNALLLGDSALYLCATGSTLEYNEQFFGPGTRLTVL.

The chain is built from TRBV12-3 or TRBV12-4 and TRBJ2-1; D remains unclear. V gave up 1 base and J gave up 0 bases, with 4 bases separating them. CDR3 length equals 14 residues. The CDR3 loop is CASSLGRSYNEQFF. For the CDR3, the DNA is TGTGCCAGCAGTTTAGGCCGCTCCTACAATGAGCAGTTCTTC.

This clonotype was counted a few times. The chain is built from TRBV9 and TRBJ2-4; D is possibly TRBD2 (6 bases). There are 15 residues in the CDR3. Trimming removed 0 bases from V and 7 bases from J, with 14 bases in between. The germline V gene has CDR1 SGDLS and CDR2 YYNGEE. The CDR3 DNA reads TGTGCCAGCAGCGTAGGGACTATCGGCGTGAACATTCAGTACTTC. As protein: CASSVGTIGVNIQYF.

The sample holds many counts of this clonotype. This chain joins TRBV20-1 and TRBJ1-4; D is undetermined. This CDR3 region has 12 residues. Germline V gene sequence: CDR1 DFQATT, CDR2 SNEGSKA (reference sequence). V dropped 2 bases and J dropped 4 bases, with 5 bases sitting between them. DNA of the CDR3: TGCAGTGCTAGATCGGTTAATGAAAAACTGTTTTTT. It is translated as CSARSVNEKLFF.

V and J are TRBV7-2 and TRBJ2-1; no definite D call. The V end was cut by 8 bases, the J end by 9 bases, with 14 bases between. This CDR3 is 12 amino acids long. Germline CDR1 is SGHTA and CDR2 is FQGNSA. The CDR3 loop is CASGLGYGEQFF. Written as DNA, the CDR3 is TGTGCCAGCGGGCTGGGATATGGTGAGCAGTTCTTC.

The genes are TRBV9 and TRBJ2-3, with TRBD2 identical over 7 bases. The trim removed 4 bases at V and 5 bases at J, leaving 13 bases unmatched. Per germline, CDR1 SGDLS and CDR2 YYNGEE. The CDR3 consists of 16 residues. CDR3 residues: CASSPPGTTLGDTQYF. CDR3 bases: TGTGCCAGCAGCCCCCCCGGGACTACTTTAGGAGATACGCAGTATTTT.

This clonotype appeared a single time. V and J are TRBV5-1 and TRBJ1-1, with 7 positions matching TRBD1. Germline assignment: CDR1 SGHRS and CDR2 YFSETQ. The CDR3 contains 14 residues. Trimming at V came to 3 bases and at J to 4 bases, leaving 6 bases not matched to a gene. This CDR3 is CASSSSGQFTEAFF. The CDR3 bases are TGCGCCAGCAGCTCTTCGGGACAGTTCACTGAAGCTTTCTTT.

The V call is TRBV9, the J call TRBJ2-1; D may be TRBD1 (5 bases). Germline V gene lookup returns CDR1 SGDLS and CDR2 YYNGEE. CDR3 length: 15 residues. V was pared by 0 bases and J by 7 bases, with 14 bases between. The CDR3 loop is CASSVEGYGENEQFF. The CDR3 DNA sequence: TGTGCCAGCAGCGTAGAGGGGTATGGGGAAAATGAGCAGTTCTTC.

The chain is built from TRBV12-3 or TRBV12-4 and TRBJ2-3, with D possibly matching TRBD1 (6 bases). V was trimmed by 6 bases and J by 2 bases, leaving 18 bases between them. CDR3 length: 16 amino acids. The CDR3 nucleotides read TGTGCCAGCAGCCAACCCGGCCAGGGGTTCACAGATACGCAGTATTTT. The encoded protein is CASSQPGQGFTDTQYF.

The sample holds a few counts of this clonotype. This chain connects TRBV29-1 to TRBJ2-1; D assignment may be TRBD1 or TRBD2 (5 bases each). Per the germline V gene, CDR1 is SQVTM and CDR2 is ANQGSEA. The CDR3 covers 14 residues. V was clipped by 7 bases and J by 6 bases, with 19 bases between them. This CDR3 reads CSAGRGLETNEQFF. CDR3 coding DNA: TGCAGCGCCGGCCGGGGCCTAGAAACCAATGAGCAGTTCTTC.

This clonotype appeared a few times. This chain links TRBV29-1 with TRBJ2-1, with 7 bases matching TRBD1. The CDR3 has 13 residues. Germline V CDR1 and CDR2: SQVTM, ANQGSEA. V shed 7 bases, J shed 7 bases, and the junction held 10 bases outside the gene matches. CDR3 in amino acids: CSGGGSAENEQFF. The CDR3 DNA is TGCAGCGGAGGGGGCAGCGCCGAAAATGAGCAGTTCTTC.

This chain links TRBV6-2 or TRBV6-3 with TRBJ2-1; D is unclear. This CDR3 region has 11 residues. Trimming took 5 bases from V and 10 from J, leaving 9 bases between them. Germline loops: CDR1 MNHEY, CDR2 SVGEGT. For the CDR3, the DNA is TGTGCCAGCAGTCACGGCGTGGAGCAGTTCTTC. This sequence encodes CASSHGVEQFF.

This clonotype was seen only a few times. The rearrangement links TRBV19 to TRBJ1-1; a weak D match, TRBD1 (6 bases). This CDR3 spans 14 amino acids. V was cut by 9 bases and J by 0 bases, with 14 bases left in between. Looked up from germline, CDR1 is LNHDA and CDR2 is SQIVND (reference sequence). Written as DNA, the CDR3 is TGTGCCAGCCGATTTCAGGGGCTGAACACTGAAGCTTTCTTT. Protein product: CASRFQGLNTEAFF.

This sequence joins TRBV7-9 and TRBJ2-1; 8 bases match TRBD2. In germline, CDR1 is SEHNR, CDR2 FQNEAQ (reference sequence). The CDR3 is 20 amino acids. With 6 bases clipped from V and 3 bases from J, the junction kept 22 bases outside the gene matches. This CDR3 reads CASSRIGDTGTRSFYNEQFF. DNA for the CDR3: TGTGCCAGCAGTCGTATTGGAGATACTGGGACTAGATCCTTCTACAATGAGCAGTTCTTC.

This clonotype was counted between two and nine times. The CDR3 region is CASSLTGTAGNSPLHF. The DNA for the CDR3 is TGTGCCAGCAGCCTGACTGGGACAGCCGGAAATTCACCCCTCCACTTT. J is TRBJ1-6 and V is TRBV11-2; 7 bases line up with TRBD1. CDR1 SGHAT and CDR2 FQNNGV come from the germline V gene. CDR3 length: 16 amino acids. V shed 5 bases, J shed 7 bases, and the junction held 11 bases outside the gene matches.

The chain carries TRBV28 and TRBJ2-3; 8 bases match TRBD2. Germline V lookup: CDR1 MDHEN, CDR2 SYDVKM. CDR3 size: 15 residues. With V trimmed by 2 bases and J by 4 bases, 5 bases remained unmatched. The CDR3 sequence is CASSLSGSPADTQYF. The CDR3 coding sequence is TGTGCCAGCAGTTTAAGCGGGAGCCCCGCAGATACGCAGTATTTT.

This rearrangement joins TRBV12-3 or TRBV12-4 to TRBJ2-1; 11 positions match TRBD2. This CDR3 is 15 amino acids long. The junction had 4 bases not matched to a gene; V was cut back by 4 bases and J by 5 bases. The chain's CDR3 is CASSSNSGGDNEQFF. The CDR3 bases are TGTGCCAGCAGTTCCAATAGCGGGGGGGACAATGAGCAGTTCTTC.

This clonotype was detected ten times or more. The rearrangement uses TRBV7-8 and TRBJ1-1; no clear D. This CDR3 is built from 13 residues. V lost 5 bases to trimming and J lost 0 bases, with 7 bases between them. Germline loops: CDR1 SGHVS, CDR2 FQNEAQ. CDR3 sequence (DNA): TGTGCCAGCAGCCGCCTCATGAACACTGAAGCTTTCTTT. Translating it yields CASSRLMNTEAFF.